The 21 T cell receptor beta chains presented below share a single source sample, sequenced in a study of human T cells and chemical hapten exposure. Time point here: pre-sensitization, week 0. Treatment reported: therapeutic diphenylcyclopropenone sensitization with weekly scalp DPC. One entry per CDR3 protein results from TCRdb running MiXCR on the RACE reads. The sample consists of under 65,000 distinct CDR3 sequences, 8.5% to 10% of them appearing once. This specimen was whole blood, taken in connection with sensitization to the hapten diphenylcyclopropenone (DPC). The source is a woman between 40 and 50 years old with alopecia areata. Some clones in this sample may be carry-over from other donors' samples.

This chain uses TRBV5-4 with TRBJ1-1; no definite D call. V was shortened by 0 bases and J by 3 bases, with 24 bases between the two germline ends. Germline V lookup: CDR1 SGHNT, CDR2 YYREEE (reference sequence). This CDR3 spans 19 amino acids. The CDR3: CASSLVVGGGRLRYTEAFF. CDR3 sequence (DNA): TGTGCCAGCAGCTTGGTAGTGGGTGGAGGCCGCCTTCGGTACACTGAAGCTTTCTTT.

This clonotype appeared many times. The chain employs TRBV20-1 and TRBJ1-1; TRBD1 might be the D (5 bases). Per the germline V gene, CDR1 is DFQATT and CDR2 is SNEGSKA (reference sequence). Trimming removed 7 bases at V and 5 bases at J, with 20 bases between. The CDR3 length is 14 residues. Here the CDR3 DNA reads TGCAGTGTGAGTCGGCCCCAGGGTTCGACTGAAGCTTTCTTT. Its translation: CSVSRPQGSTEAFF.

At least ten counts were recorded for this clonotype. The chain combines TRBV7-6 with TRBJ1-1; no definite D call. Germline CDR1 is SGHVS and CDR2 is FNYEAQ. The CDR3 spans 19 residues. The V end was cut by 3 bases, the J end by 3 bases, with 26 bases between. The CDR3 region is CASSLDPPSEDGLYTEAFF. CDR3 bases: TGTGCCAGCAGCTTGGACCCACCGTCCGAAGACGGACTCTACACTGAAGCTTTCTTT.

This clonotype has just a few counts. The genes are TRBV6-5 and TRBJ1-1; D is ambiguous. CDR3 length equals 13 residues. Trimming took 3 bases from V and 1 from J, leaving 6 bases between them. Germline-derived CDR1 and CDR2 are MNHEY and SVGAGI. The CDR3 DNA is TGTGCCAGCAGTTATGGAAGGAACACTGAAGCTTTCTTT. Its protein product is CASSYGRNTEAFF.

The sample holds many counts of this clonotype. The genes are TRBV5-1 and TRBJ2-2; 9 bases fit TRBD2. Germline V CDR1 and CDR2: SGHRS, YFSETQ. Losses at the gene ends were 0 bases for V and 4 bases for J; bases not matched to a gene: 4. The CDR3 spans 16 residues. CDR3 DNA: TGCGCCAGCAGCTTGGATCCTAGCGGGGTCACCGGGGAGCTGTTTTTT. It translates to CASSLDPSGVTGELFF.

This clonotype was found a few times. V usage is TRBV20-1 and J usage is TRBJ2-3; D is perhaps TRBD1 (6 bases). The ends were cut back, 5 bases at V and 1 base at J, with 19 bases in the middle. The CDR3 is 16 residues long. Germline lookup yields CDR1 DFQATT and CDR2 SNEGSKA (reference sequence). The CDR3 spells CSASPDRQGRTDTQYF. The CDR3, as DNA: TGCAGTGCTTCTCCCGACAGGCAGGGACGCACAGATACGCAGTATTTT.

The V gene is TRBV5-1, the J gene TRBJ2-1, with D perhaps TRBD2 (5 bases). V was pared by 0 bases and J by 7 bases, with 14 bases between. This CDR3 region has 15 residues. Germline assignment: CDR1 SGHRS and CDR2 YFSETQ. The DNA of the CDR3 is TGCGCCAGCAGCTTGGATACCCCGACGGGGAATGAGCAGTTCTTC. Its translation: CASSLDTPTGNEQFF.

This clonotype was recorded many times. The J gene is TRBJ2-2, the V gene TRBV4-1, with D possibly matching TRBD2 (6 bases). Trimming took 0 bases from V and 6 from J, leaving 14 bases between them. CDR3 size: 16 residues. Germline V gene sequence: CDR1 MGHRA, CDR2 YSYEKL. The chain's CDR3 is CASSQDLGREAGELFF. Here the CDR3 DNA reads TGCGCCAGCAGCCAAGATTTGGGCAGGGAGGCCGGGGAGCTGTTTTTT.

This clonotype was recorded many times. The chain employs TRBV21-1 and TRBJ1-2. TRBV21-1 is designated a pseudogene. CDR3 length: 12 residues. CDR3 amino acids: CASRVGSYGYTF. CDR3 bases: TGTGCCAGCAGGGTGGGGTCCTATGGCTACACCTTC.

This clonotype was recorded at least ten times. This chain connects TRBV20-1 to TRBJ1-1; D is unclear. This CDR3 spans 14 amino acids. V lost 3 bases and J 0 bases, leaving 11 bases between the germline ends. The germline CDR1 and CDR2 sequences are DFQATT and SNEGSKA (reference sequence). In DNA form, the CDR3 reads TGCAGTGCTAGTAAGGTGGGGATGAACACTGAAGCTTTCTTT. Protein sequence: CSASKVGMNTEAFF.

The chain links TRBV7-9 to TRBJ2-2; D may match TRBD1 or TRBD2 (5 bases each). The CDR3 has 16 residues. Germline CDR1 SEHNR, CDR2 FQNEAQ (reference sequence). Trimming removed 6 bases from V and 4 bases from J, with 18 bases in between. The CDR3, as DNA: TGTGCCAGCAGTCCGGGGACCGGGGCGGCCACCGGGGAGCTGTTTTTT. This gives the protein CASSPGTGAATGELFF.

V is TRBV5-5 and J is TRBJ2-7, with D possibly matching TRBD2 (6 bases). V gave up 4 bases and J gave up 4 bases, with 18 bases separating them. Per germline, CDR1 SGHKS and CDR2 YYEKEE (reference sequence). This CDR3 has 15 residues. DNA of the CDR3: TGTGCCAGCAGCCTACCGGCAGGGAGGAAATACGAGCAGTACTTC. Residues: CASSLPAGRKYEQYF.

Ten or more counts support this clonotype. The V call is TRBV3-2, the J call TRBJ2-3; TRBD1 is the table's D call, not checked against the DNA. TRBV3-2 is marked as a pseudogene. This CDR3 has 14 amino acids. CDR3 protein: CATAGVLCTDTQYF. CDR3 coding DNA: TGTGCCACAGCAGGGGTTCTTTGCACAGATACGCAGTATTTT.

The chain combines TRBV4-2 with TRBJ1-5; D not resolved. From germline, CDR1 is LGHNA and CDR2 YNFKEQ. CDR3 length: 15 residues. V was cut by 1 base and J by 0 bases, with 7 bases left in between. The CDR3 sequence is CASSQGGASNQPQHF. The DNA of the CDR3 is TGTGCCAGCAGCCAAGGCGGAGCTAGCAATCAGCCCCAGCATTTT.

This clonotype has a count of ten or more. The chain employs TRBV20-1 and TRBJ2-3; 10 nucleotides line up with TRBD2. The ends lost 4 bases at V and 0 bases at J; junction bases unmatched: 4. The germline gives CDR1 DFQATT, CDR2 SNEGSKA (reference sequence). The CDR3 has 15 residues. The CDR3 loop is CSATVLAGSTDTQYF. As DNA, the CDR3 is TGCAGTGCTACCGTACTAGCGGGGAGCACAGATACGCAGTATTTT.

The genes are TRBV5-1 and TRBJ1-1; 9 bases are shared with TRBD1. The germline gives CDR1 SGHRS, CDR2 YFSETQ. This CDR3 is 12 amino acids long. Unmatched junction bases numbered 4, after V lost 3 bases and J lost 10 bases. The CDR3 loop reads CASSYGQGRAFF. In DNA, the CDR3 is TGCGCCAGCAGCTACGGACAGGGGAGAGCTTTCTTT.

In this sample, this clonotype turned up a few times. The genes are TRBV20-1 and TRBJ2-7, with 8 positions matching TRBD1. The length of the CDR3 is 13 residues. The V and J ends lost 3 bases and 0 bases, in that order; junction bases with no gene match: 1. The germline gives CDR1 DFQATT, CDR2 SNEGSKA (reference sequence). The CDR3 spells CSARDRVSYEQYF. In DNA, the CDR3 is TGCAGTGCTAGGGACAGGGTCTCCTACGAGCAGTACTTC.

There are many counts of this clonotype. This chain links TRBV29-1 with TRBJ2-7; unclear D gene. Germline CDR1 reads SQVTM; CDR2 reads ANQGSEA. V was trimmed by 3 bases and J by 3 bases, leaving 12 bases between them. There are 13 residues in the CDR3. CDR3 DNA sequence: TGCAGCGTTGATCCGCTGAACAACTACGAGCAGTACTTC. Translated, it gives CSVDPLNNYEQYF.

The sample holds many counts of this clonotype. The V and J genes are TRBV6-1 and TRBJ1-4; 8 nucleotides line up with TRBD1. Germline trimming cut 8 bases from V and 5 bases from J; bases unmatched to any gene: 4. The CDR3 runs 13 residues. Germline lookup yields CDR1 MNHNS and CDR2 SASEGT. CDR3 loop: CASGRTGNEKLFF. CDR3 sequence (DNA): TGTGCCAGCGGGAGGACAGGGAATGAAAAACTGTTTTTT.

This clonotype was seen ten or more times. The CDR3 reads CASSFVEAFF. The CDR3 DNA sequence: TGTGCCAGCAGCTTTGTCGAAGCTTTCTTT. The V gene is TRBV7-2, the J gene TRBJ1-1; no clear D. V shed 3 bases and J shed 8 bases, with 4 bases lying between them. Germline V gives CDR1 SGHTA, CDR2 FQGNSA. This CDR3 is 10 amino acids long.

This clonotype was seen repeatedly, ten times or more. The V call is TRBV7-3, the J call TRBJ2-7; 10 nucleotides match TRBD1. CDR1 and CDR2 from the germline V gene are SGHTA and FQGTGA. The ends lost 5 bases at V and 5 bases at J; junction bases unmatched: 9. The CDR3 runs 15 residues. CDR3 region: CASSPRGTGVDEQYF. In nucleotides, the CDR3 is TGTGCCAGCAGCCCTAGGGGGACAGGGGTCGACGAGCAGTACTTC.